The T cell receptor beta chain under discussion was sequenced for a study of control samples from healthy donors and cancer patients. Sequencing used immunoSEQ multiplex PCR; TCRdb keeps in-frame clones, though not all of them. The sample includes about 150,000 clones, about nine tenths of them seen just once. The CDR3 spans 13 residues. V lost 5 bases and J lost 3; bases outside the gene matches: 4. Germline CDR1 reads SGHTA; CDR2 reads FQGNSA. The rearrangement links TRBV7-2 to TRBJ2-7; 7 bases align to TRBD1. The sequence was obtained from a young man in good health. Sequencing was done on a sample of blood. The CDR3 DNA sequence: TGTGCCAGCAGCCCACGACAGGGCTACGAGCAGTACTTC. As protein: CASSPRQGYEQYF. Combining the CDR3 with reference TRBV7-2 and TRBJ2-7 gives the whole variable domain GAGVSQSPSNKVTEKGKDVELRCDPISGHTALYWYRQSLGQGLEFLIYFQGNSAPDKSGLPSDRFSAERTGGSVSTLTIQRTQQEDSAVYLCASSPRQGYEQYFGPGTRLTVT.